Presented here are 29 T cell receptor beta chains from one specimen sequenced in a study of blood T cell repertoires in COVID-19. The assay was immunoSEQ multiplex PCR, and TCRdb's table has in-frame clones only and misses some. The data hold hundreds of thousands of clones, with roughly nine tenths observed a single time. Specimen: peripheral blood. The origin of the receptors is a man aged 55-75 years with COVID-19, enrolled during active disease.

This rearrangement joins TRBV9 to TRBJ2-1, with a possible D match to TRBD2 (5 bases). CDR3 length equals 16 residues. Germline loops: CDR1 SGDLS, CDR2 YYNGEE. V dropped 4 bases and J dropped 2 bases, with 16 bases sitting between them. The CDR3 nucleotides read TGTGCCAGCAGCCGTGACGGGGTATCAACCTACAATGAGCAGTTCTTC. Translating it yields CASSRDGVSTYNEQFF.

This clone was detected only once. The CDR3 DNA follows: TGTGCCAGCAGCTTGGCCACGACTTTGGACGAGCAGTACTTC. Translation: CASSLATTLDEQYF. The chain links TRBV5-5 to TRBJ2-7; unclear D gene. Trimming took off 0 bases at V and 5 bases at J, with 12 bases between the two ends. The CDR3 is made up of 14 amino acids. Germline CDR1 and CDR2: SGHKS and YYEKEE (reference sequence).

The V and J genes are TRBV19 and TRBJ1-4, with TRBD1 matching 7 bases. Germline CDR1 and CDR2: LNHDA and SQIVND (reference sequence). The CDR3 extends over 16 amino acids. V shed 6 bases and J 2 bases; nucleotides not matched to a gene: 9. CDR3 coding DNA: TGTGCCAGTAGCGCTACAGGGGCTTCTACTAATGAAAAACTGTTTTTT. Protein sequence: CASSATGASTNEKLFF.

Points on this clone: This same CDR3 is encoded by further DNA sequences in the sample. The CDR3 here is CASSQGQGGYGYTF. The CDR3 DNA reads TGTGCCAGCAGCCAAGGACAGGGAGGCTATGGCTACACCTTC. This sequence joins TRBV28 and TRBJ1-2; 8 positions match TRBD1. Trimming took 6 bases from V and 4 from J; bases not matched to a gene: 7. Per the germline V gene, CDR1 is MDHEN and CDR2 is SYDVKM. The CDR3 has 14 residues.

The chain uses TRBV30 and TRBJ2-7, with a possible D match to TRBD1 (5 bases). The length of the CDR3 is 11 residues. V was cut by 3 bases and J by 5 bases, with 8 bases left in between. The germline V gene has CDR1 GTSNPN and CDR2 SVGIG (reference sequence). The CDR3 loop is CAWRRGNEQYF. The CDR3 nucleotides are TGTGCCTGGAGAAGGGGAAACGAGCAGTACTTC.

This rearrangement joins TRBV18 to TRBJ1-2; tentative D call: TRBD1 (5 bases). This CDR3 region has 13 residues. Germline V gives CDR1 KGHSH, CDR2 LQKENI. The V gene lost 3 bases and the J gene lost 2 bases, with 7 bases spanning the gap. The CDR3 loop is CASSPDKNYGYTF. The CDR3 coding sequence is TGTGCCAGCTCACCGGACAAAAACTATGGCTACACCTTC.

The chain recombines TRBV27 with TRBJ2-1, with D perhaps matching TRBD2 (5 bases). The CDR3 contains 17 residues. The V gene's germline CDR1 is MNHEY and CDR2 SMNVEV (reference sequence). The V gene lost 6 bases and the J gene lost 4 bases, with 22 bases spanning the gap. CDR3 residues: CASRTPTTSGPYNEQFF. In nucleotides, the CDR3 is TGTGCCAGCAGAACACCTACTACCAGCGGCCCTTACAATGAGCAGTTCTTC.

J is TRBJ1-3 and V is TRBV6-1; D gene uncertain. In germline, CDR1 is MNHNS, CDR2 SASEGT. Trimming pared 2 bases from V and 1 base from J, leaving 3 bases between. CDR3 length equals 13 residues. The CDR3 protein is CASSELSGNTIYF. For the CDR3, the DNA is TGTGCCAGCAGTGAACTTTCTGGAAACACCATATATTTT.

This chain links TRBV6-5 with TRBJ1-4, with unresolved D. The germline V gene encodes CDR1 MNHEY and CDR2 SVGAGI. This CDR3 is built from 13 residues. V was cut by 6 bases and J by 7 bases, with 12 bases left in between. The CDR3 loop is CASRKREAEKLFF. Here the CDR3 DNA reads TGTGCCAGCAGAAAAAGGGAGGCTGAAAAACTGTTTTTT.

The chain is built from TRBV3-1 (or the pseudogene TRBV3-2) and TRBJ2-1, with 7 bases aligning to TRBD2. Germline V gene sequence: CDR1 LGHDT, CDR2 YNNKEL (reference sequence). CDR3 size: 17 residues. After removal of 3 bases from V and 1 base from J, the junction contained 9 bases not matched to a gene. This chain's CDR3 is CASSQDRGVGSYNEQFF. CDR3 in DNA: TGTGCCAGCAGCCAGGACCGGGGGGTTGGGTCCTACAATGAGCAGTTCTTC.

The chain is built from TRBV19 and TRBJ1-6; possible D gene TRBD1, 6 bases. The V gene lost 5 bases and the J gene lost 7 bases, with 15 bases spanning the gap. The CDR3 is made up of 15 amino acids. Germline CDR1 reads LNHDA; CDR2 reads SQIVND (reference sequence). CDR3 region: CASSPPGGANSPLHF. CDR3 DNA sequence: TGTGCCAGTAGTCCGCCGGGGGGCGCGAATTCACCCCTCCACTTT.

J is TRBJ2-7 and V is TRBV24-1; D might be TRBD2 (6 bases). The V end lost 10 bases, the J end lost 3 bases, and 15 bases lay between the germline ends. The CDR3 sequence is 13 residues long. CDR1 KGHDR and CDR2 SFDVKD come from the germline V gene. CDR3 region: CATEVGGDYEQYF. The CDR3 DNA reads TGTGCCACGGAGGTGGGAGGCGACTACGAGCAGTACTTC.

In DNA form, the CDR3 reads TGCGCCAGCAGCTTGGGGAGTGGGAGGAGGAACACCGGGGAGCTGTTTTTT. Its translation is CASSLGSGRRNTGELFF. J is TRBJ2-2 and V is TRBV5-1, with D maybe TRBD2 (6 bases). CDR1 SGHRS and CDR2 YFSETQ come from the germline V gene. CDR3 size: 17 residues. Trimming stripped 0 bases from V and 1 base from J, with 13 bases between. Based on the CDR3 plus reference TRBV5-1 and TRBJ2-2, the full variable domain is KAGVTQTPRYLIKTRGQQVTLSCSPISGHRSVSWYQQTPGQGLQFLFEYFSETQRNKGNFPGRFSGRQFSNSRSEMNVSTLELGDSALYLCASSLGSGRRNTGELFFGEGSRLTVL.

The V gene is TRBV5-4, the J gene TRBJ1-1; D not certain. Trimming pared 0 bases from V and 7 bases from J, leaving 10 bases between. Germline V gene data show CDR1 as SGHNT and CDR2 as YYREEE (reference sequence). The CDR3 is 13 amino acids. The DNA of the CDR3 is TGTGCCAGCAGCTTGGCCGGAGGCAATGAAGCTTTCTTT. Encoded protein: CASSLAGGNEAFF.

The chain has TRBV18 and TRBJ2-3, with D unresolved. Germline V lookup: CDR1 KGHSH, CDR2 LQKENI. The V end was cut by 2 bases, the J end by 5 bases, with 8 bases between. This CDR3 is built from 13 residues. CDR3 in DNA: TGTGCCAGCTCACCATCGAGGCTAGATACGCAGTATTTT. This translates into CASSPSRLDTQYF.

This sequence joins TRBV11-2 and TRBJ2-2, with 10 positions matching TRBD2. The CDR3 runs to 17 residues. The V and J ends lost 3 bases and 6 bases, in that order; junction bases with no gene match: 10. CDR1 SGHAT and CDR2 FQNNGV come from the germline V gene. The CDR3 nucleotides read TGTGCCAGCAGCTTCGGACTAGCGGAACTCTGGGCCGGGGAGCTGTTTTTT. Translation gives CASSFGLAELWAGELFF.

This chain connects TRBV13 to TRBJ1-2; 7 bases map to TRBD1. The CDR3 consists of 19 residues. V trimming: 5 bases; J trimming: 0 bases; junction bases outside the gene matches: 18. CDR1 is PRHDT, CDR2 FYEKMQ, per germline (reference sequence). CDR3 DNA sequence: TGTGCCAGCAGCCTATACTACTACTCCCGGGACAGCTCTAACTATGGCTACACCTTC. This gives the protein CASSLYYYSRDSSNYGYTF.

The J gene is TRBJ2-7, the V gene TRBV20-1; no clear D gene. V lost 3 bases and J lost 0, with 12 bases in between. The CDR3 covers 14 residues. The germline gives CDR1 DFQATT, CDR2 SNEGSKA (reference sequence). The CDR3 is CSASALQSSYEQYF. The CDR3 DNA reads TGCAGTGCTAGTGCCCTACAGAGCTCCTACGAGCAGTACTTC.

This rearrangement joins TRBV9 to TRBJ1-2; 11 bases align to TRBD1. CDR3 size: 16 residues. Germline V gene sequence: CDR1 SGDLS, CDR2 YYNGEE. With 3 bases clipped from V and 7 bases from J, the junction kept 11 bases outside the gene matches. CDR3 amino acids: CASSAVKGTGGVGYTF. CDR3 DNA: TGTGCCAGCAGCGCCGTGAAAGGGACAGGGGGAGTTGGCTACACCTTC.

This chain joins TRBV11-3 and TRBJ2-1, with D perhaps matching TRBD2 (6 bases). This CDR3 is 17 amino acids long. V lost 4 bases and J lost 0, with 16 bases in between. Germline loops: CDR1 SGHNT, CDR2 YENEEA. In nucleotides, the CDR3 is TGTGCCAGCAGCTCAAATTTTGACGGGAGCTCCTACAATGAGCAGTTCTTC. Its translation: CASSSNFDGSSYNEQFF.

J is TRBJ2-7 and V is TRBV11-2; a possible D gene is TRBD1 (6 bases). Looked up from germline, CDR1 is SGHAT and CDR2 is FQNNGV. The CDR3 covers 15 residues. Trimming removed 5 bases from V and 0 bases from J, with 14 bases in between. The CDR3 region has the DNA TGTGCCAGCAGCCTTCGACAGGTGAGCTCCTACGAGCAGTACTTC. Amino acids: CASSLRQVSSYEQYF.

This clone was seen only once. V and J are TRBV7-3 and TRBJ1-1, with a possible D match to TRBD1 (6 bases). The CDR3 is 15 residues long. Germline assignment: CDR1 SGHTA and CDR2 FQGTGA. Trimming left V 3 bases short and J 5 bases short, with 16 bases between. The CDR3 region has the DNA TGTGCCAGCAGCTTGGGGGCCCCGCAGAGTACTGAAGCTTTCTTT. Translation gives CASSLGAPQSTEAFF.

This clone occurred a few times. V and J are TRBV19 and TRBJ1-1, with TRBD1 matching over 7 bases. The CDR3 has 14 amino acids. Trimming took 4 bases from V and 4 from J; bases not matched to a gene: 6. Germline values: CDR1 LNHDA, CDR2 SQIVND (reference sequence). CDR3 in amino acids: CASSTFYRGTEAFF. CDR3 coding DNA: TGTGCCAGTAGTACCTTCTACAGGGGCACTGAAGCTTTCTTT.

The V and J genes are TRBV28 and TRBJ2-7; D gene uncertain. The CDR3 runs to 17 residues. The V end was cut by 4 bases, the J end by 0 bases, with 19 bases between. Germline V CDR1 and CDR2: MDHEN, SYDVKM. The CDR3 region has the DNA TGTGCCAGCAGTTCTGGAGACTTCTCGAAATCCTCCTACGAGCAGTACTTC. This codes for CASSSGDFSKSSYEQYF.

J is TRBJ2-3 and V is TRBV5-4; 12 nucleotides match TRBD2. J was trimmed by 0 bases and V by 1 base; bases with no gene match: 3. The CDR3 consists of 17 residues. CDR1 is SGHNT and CDR2 is YYREEE in the germline V gene (reference sequence). The CDR3 protein is CASSLRLAGGSTDTQYF. The CDR3 DNA is TGTGCCAGCAGCTTGCGGCTAGCGGGGGGGAGCACAGATACGCAGTATTTT. Variable domain in full (rest from reference TRBV5-4 and TRBJ2-3): ETGVTQSPTHLIKTRGQQVTLRCSSQSGHNTVSWYQQALGQGPQFIFQYYREEENGRGNFPPRFSGLQFPNYSSELNVNALELDDSALYLCASSLRLAGGSTDTQYFGPGTRLTVL.

CDR3 DNA: TGTGCCTGGAGGCCGCGGGCACAACGCCTCGAGCAGTACTTC. Amino acids: CAWRPRAQRLEQYF. V is TRBV30 and J is TRBJ2-7, with TRBD2 as a possible D gene (5 bases). The CDR3 sequence is 14 residues long. V lost 3 bases and J lost 6, with 18 bases in between. Per germline, CDR1 GTSNPN and CDR2 SVGIG (reference sequence).

The rearrangement joins TRBV5-1 to TRBJ2-2; TRBD2 might be the D (6 bases). Germline CDR1 and CDR2: SGHRS and YFSETQ. The CDR3 consists of 14 residues. V lost 1 base and J lost 6, with 10 bases in between. CDR3 in amino acids: CASSLSGGPGELFF. CDR3 sequence (DNA): TGCGCCAGCAGCTTGTCCGGGGGTCCCGGGGAGCTGTTTTTT.

J is TRBJ2-7 and V is TRBV10-3; TRBD1 matches at 9 bases. Trimming cost V 2 bases and J 1 base; bases outside gene matches: 6. This CDR3 is built from 16 residues. CDR1 and CDR2 from the germline V gene are ENHRY and SYGVKD. CDR3 protein: CAISEPGQGRSYEQYF. In nucleotides, the CDR3 is TGTGCCATCAGTGAGCCGGGACAGGGAAGGTCCTACGAGCAGTACTTC.

CDR3 protein: CASSTPRKNTEAFF. CDR3 nucleotide sequence: TGTGCCAGCAGTACCCCCAGGAAAAACACTGAAGCTTTCTTT. The genes are TRBV2 and TRBJ1-1; no clear D. Germline CDR1 is SNHLY and CDR2 is FYNNEI. This CDR3 spans 14 amino acids. The germline V and J ends were trimmed by 5 bases and 2 bases, with 12 bases remaining between them.